This T cell receptor beta chain was retrieved from a study of control samples from healthy donors and cancer patients. The data were produced by immunoSEQ multiplex PCR, yet TCRdb's version contains in-frame clones alone and is incomplete. The sample carries about 94,000 clones, approximately 90% recorded once. The TCR originated in a woman aged 18-35 years in good health. Sequencing used blood.

The CDR3 reads CASSYLYSNQPQHF. The CDR3 DNA reads as TGTGCCAGCAGCTACCTTTATAGCAATCAGCCCCAGCATTTT. The V call is TRBV28, the J call TRBJ1-5; no clear D gene. Germline V gene sequence: CDR1 MDHEN, CDR2 SYDVKM. The CDR3 length is 14 residues. Trimming cost V 6 bases and J 0 bases, with 9 bases left between them.